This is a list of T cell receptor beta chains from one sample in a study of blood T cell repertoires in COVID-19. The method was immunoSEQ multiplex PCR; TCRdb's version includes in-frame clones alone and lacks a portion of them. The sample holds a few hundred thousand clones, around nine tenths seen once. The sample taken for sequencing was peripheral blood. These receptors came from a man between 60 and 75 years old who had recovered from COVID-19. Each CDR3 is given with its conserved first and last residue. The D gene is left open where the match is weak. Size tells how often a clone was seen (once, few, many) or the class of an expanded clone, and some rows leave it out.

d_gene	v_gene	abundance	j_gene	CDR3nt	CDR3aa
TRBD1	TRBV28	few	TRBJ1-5	TGTGCCAGCAGTTTACAGGGGGCTGTTCAGCCCCAGCATTTT	CASSLQGAVQPQHF
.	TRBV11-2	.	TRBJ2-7	TGTGCCAGCAGCTTACTCCGGGAGTTTAATTACGAGCAGTACTTC	CASSLLREFNYEQYF
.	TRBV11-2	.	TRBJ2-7	TGTGCCAGCAGCCTCGACAGAAGCTACTACGAGCAGTACTTC	CASSLDRSYYEQYF
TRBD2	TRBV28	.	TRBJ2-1	TGTGCCAGCAGTTCCGGACTAGCGGGAGTCAATGAGCAGTTCTTC	CASSSGLAGVNEQFF
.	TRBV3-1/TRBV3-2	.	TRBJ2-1	TGTGCCAGCAGCCAAGTTTTGACAGTCTCCTACAATGAGCAGTTCTTC	CASSQVLTVSYNEQFF
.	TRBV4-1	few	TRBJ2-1	TGCGCCAGCAGCCAAGATCGAAGCGCTAGCACCTACAATGAGCAGTTCTTC	CASSQDRSASTYNEQFF
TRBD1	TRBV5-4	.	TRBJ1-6	TGTGCCAGCAGCCAAAACAGGGGTAATTCACCCCTCCACTTT	CASSQNRGNSPLHF
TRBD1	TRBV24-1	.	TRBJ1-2	TGTGCCACCAGTGATCACGACAGGGTGGAGGGCTACACCTTC	CATSDHDRVEGYTF
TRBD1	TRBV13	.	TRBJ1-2	TGTGCCAGCAGCTTAGGAGGGACAGGGCTGATTTCTCGCTACACCTTC	CASSLGGTGLISRYTF
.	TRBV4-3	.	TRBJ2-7	TGCGCCAGCAGCCAAGGGTACAGTAGCTCCTACGAGCAGTACTTC	CASSQGYSSSYEQYF
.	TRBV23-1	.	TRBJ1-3	TGCGCCAGCAACGGGATGAGAGGGCGGAACACCATATATTTT	CASNGMRGRNTIYF
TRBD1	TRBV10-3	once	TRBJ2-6	TGTGCCATCAGGGCCGGGACAGGGGCACCGACTGGGGCCAACGTCCTGACTTTC	CAIRAGTGAPTGANVLTF
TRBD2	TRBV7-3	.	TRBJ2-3	TGTGCCAGCAGCTTAAGGGCTAGCGGGAGCACAGATACGCAGTATTTT	CASSLRASGSTDTQYF
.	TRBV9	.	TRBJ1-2	TGTGCCAGCAACCCCGGGGAGGGTGGCTACACCTTC	CASNPGEGGYTF
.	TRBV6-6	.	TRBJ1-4	TGTGCCAGCAGTTACCCACAGGGAAGTGGAGAAAAACTGTTTTTT	CASSYPQGSGEKLFF
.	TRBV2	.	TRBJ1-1	TGTGCCAGCAGTTTACGACAGTTTATGAACACTGAAGCTTTCTTT	CASSLRQFMNTEAFF
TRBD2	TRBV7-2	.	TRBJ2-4	TGTGCCAGCAGCCCTAGCGGGGTGGGAAACATTCAGTACTTC	CASSPSGVGNIQYF
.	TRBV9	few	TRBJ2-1	TGTGCCAGCAGCGTCCGGCTAGCCCCTGAGAATGAGCAGTTCTTC	CASSVRLAPENEQFF
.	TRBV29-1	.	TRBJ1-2	TGCAGCGTTGAACGGTCTAACTATGGCTACACCTTC	CSVERSNYGYTF
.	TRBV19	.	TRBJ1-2	TGTGCCAGTAGTATCGGCGCGGACTATGGCTACACCTTC	CASSIGADYGYTF
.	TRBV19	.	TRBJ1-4	TGTGCCAGTAGGCCCGCCCGCGCAACTAATGAAAAACTGTTTTTT	CASRPARATNEKLFF
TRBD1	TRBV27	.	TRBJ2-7	TGTGCCAGCAGTTTTGGGGACAGGGGGCTTTCCGAGCAGTACTTC	CASSFGDRGLSEQYF
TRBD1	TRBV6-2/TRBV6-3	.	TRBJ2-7	TGTGCCAGCAGTTACTCGAGCCGGGACAGAAATACCTACGAGCAGTACTTC	CASSYSSRDRNTYEQYF
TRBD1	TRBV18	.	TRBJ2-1	TGTGCCAGCTCACCACATCAGGGGGCATGGGATGAGCAGTTCTTC	CASSPHQGAWDEQFF
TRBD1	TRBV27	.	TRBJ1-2	TGTGCCAGCAGTTCCCCGCGGGACAGAGTCTATGGCTACACCTTC	CASSSPRDRVYGYTF
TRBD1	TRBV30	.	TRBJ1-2	TGTGCCGGCAAACCTCCGCCCCGGACAGGGTGGGACTATGGCTACACCTTC	CAGKPPPRTGWDYGYTF
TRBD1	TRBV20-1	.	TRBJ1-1	TGCAGGCCCGGGACAGGGGGCTCCGCTTTCTTT	CRPGTGGSAFF
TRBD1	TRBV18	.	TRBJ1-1	TGTGCCAGCTCACCATGGGCAGGGGGAGGTAACACTGAAGCTTTCTTT	CASSPWAGGGNTEAFF
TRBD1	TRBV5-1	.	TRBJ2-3	TGCGCCAGCAGCCCGGGACAGGGGGCAGATACGCAGTATTTT	CASSPGQGADTQYF
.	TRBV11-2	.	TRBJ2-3	TGTGCCAGCAGCAAAGGAGGGTCAGATACGCAGTATTTT	CASSKGGSDTQYF
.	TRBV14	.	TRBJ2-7	TGTGCCAGCAGCCCCCCGGCCGATCGCGACTGGAAGCCCTACGAGCAGTACTTC	CASSPPADRDWKPYEQYF
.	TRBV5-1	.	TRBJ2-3	TGCGCCAGCAGCTTGGTACAATCCACAGATACGCAGTATTTT	CASSLVQSTDTQYF
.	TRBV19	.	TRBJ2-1	TGTGCCAGTAGCCACCTCAGAGCAGCGGATGAGCAGTTCTTC	CASSHLRAADEQFF
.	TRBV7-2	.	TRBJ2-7	TGTGCCAGCAGCTTATTAGAGGCAGCCGGCTACGAGCAGTACTTC	CASSLLEAAGYEQYF
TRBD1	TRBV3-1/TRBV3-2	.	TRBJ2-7	TGTGCCAGCAGCCAGGGGACAGGAACCTACGAGCAGTACTTC	CASSQGTGTYEQYF
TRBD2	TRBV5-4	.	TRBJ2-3	TGTGCCAGCAGCACTGGGACTAGCGGGGGGTATACGCAGTATTTT	CASSTGTSGGYTQYF
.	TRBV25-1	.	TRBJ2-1	TGTGCCAGCAGGCTAGCCCATGAGCAGTTCTTC	CASRLAHEQFF
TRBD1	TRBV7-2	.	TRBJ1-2	TGTGCCAGCAGCTCTACGACAGGGTCTGGCTACACCTTC	CASSSTTGSGYTF
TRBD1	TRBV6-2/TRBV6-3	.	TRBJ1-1	TGTGCCAGCAGTCTAGGGGGCCGGGGCACTGAAGCTTTCTTT	CASSLGGRGTEAFF
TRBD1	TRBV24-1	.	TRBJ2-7	TGTGCCACCAGTGACCCCGGGACAGGGGTTGGTTACGAGCAGTACTTC	CATSDPGTGVGYEQYF
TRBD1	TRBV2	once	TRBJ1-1	TGTGCCAGCAGCTCTCAGGGGGACACTGAAGCTTTCTTT	CASSSQGDTEAFF
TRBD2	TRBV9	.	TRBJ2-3	TGTGCCAGCAGCATCGGTAGCGGGGCGAACACAGATACGCAGTATTTT	CASSIGSGANTDTQYF
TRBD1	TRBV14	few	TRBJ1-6	TGTGCCAGCAGCCTTTCCAGGGGGAGTCATTCACCCCTCCACTTT	CASSLSRGSHSPLHF
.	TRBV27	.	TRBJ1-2	TGTGCCAGCCGACGTGGGTCCGGGAGATCTAACTATGGCTACACCTTC	CASRRGSGRSNYGYTF
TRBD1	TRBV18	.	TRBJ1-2	TGTGCCAGCTCACCAGGGGCAGGGGGCCAATATGGCTACACCTTC	CASSPGAGGQYGYTF
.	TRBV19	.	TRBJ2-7	TGTGCCAGTAGTATGGCTAGAGACAGAACCTACGAGCAGTACTTC	CASSMARDRTYEQYF